The clone carrying this T cell receptor (beta chain) was seen at least ten times. Its antigen is unknown. This entry belongs to a study of early T cells in non-severe SARS-CoV-2 infection. Study at large: The input, bulk RNA from unsorted whole blood, was sequenced, and chains were unpaired. Whole-study results and caveats: The VDJdb matching leaned toward anti-spike CD8 responses and overlooked private and CD4 specificities.

Unique molecular identifiers were attached to individual cDNA molecules. MiXCR was run by TCRdb on the 5' RACE reads, yielding one entry per CDR3 protein. The sample lists about 26,000 distinct CDR3 sequences, more than 3.5% occurring once. This CDR3 has 11 residues. Germline loops: CDR1 SGHTS, CDR2 YDEGEE. V was shortened by 4 bases and J by 5 bases, with 6 bases between the two germline ends. The chain carries TRBV5-8 and TRBJ2-5; D is ambiguous. The sample taken for sequencing was whole blood. The clonotype comes from an adult who was a healthcare worker with PCR-confirmed SARS-CoV-2 infection or an uninfected control (not recorded which). Here the CDR3 DNA reads TGTGCCAGCAGCCTTCCGGAGACCCAGTACTTC. Translated, it gives CASSLPETQYF. Filled out from reference TRBV5-8 and TRBJ2-5, the complete variable domain reads EAGVTQSPTHLIKTRGQQATLRCSPISGHTSVYWYQQALGLGLQFLLWYDEGEERNRGNFPPRFSGRQFPNYSSELNVNALELEDSALYLCASSLPETQYFGPGTRLLVL.